This T cell receptor (beta chain) is drawn from a study of identical twins. Overall study findings and caveats: Out-of-frame alpha sequences shared by twins showed excess low generation probability. The more abundant beta clonotypes in cord blood had fewer insertions, and memory repertoires did not show this.

Losses at the gene ends were 4 bases for V and 9 bases for J; bases not matched to a gene: 7. CDR3 length: 13 residues. The germline V gene has CDR1 SQVTM and CDR2 ANQGSEA. MiXCR, run by TCRdb on the 5' RACE reads, gives a single entry per CDR3 protein. Among about 660,000 distinct CDR3 sequences, 8.6% were seen once, and the ten largest hold roughly 0.97%. In every case, the donor was a healthy Caucasian. As to this clonotype: Its antigen is still unknown.

In addition, the sample was reused for a study of yellow fever vaccine responses in identical twins.

V usage is TRBV29-1 and J usage is TRBJ2-1, with 9 nucleotides matching TRBD2. This receptor was obtained from a woman between 18 and 30 years old in good health. Sequencing used PBMCs. CDR3 sequence: CSVVASGTAEQFF. CDR3 in DNA: TGCAGCGTTGTGGCTAGCGGGACGGCTGAGCAGTTCTTC.